One and the same sample provided the 15 T cell receptor beta chains below, sequenced in a study of cytomegalovirus exposure and HLA in healthy donors (TCRdb year 2017). The protocol used for the library was the immunoSEQ multiplex PCR assay. A mixture of 60 forward primers for TCR Vbeta segments and 13 reverse primers for TCR Jbeta segments was used in the multiplex PCR. Entries here come from immuneACCESS through TCRdb and include only in-frame sequences with V and J called. Some clones fail to appear in such tables; in the studies checked, an unresolved V gene covers under half of the shortfall, and the cause of the remainder is unknown. This sample comprises 100,000 or so clones, approximately 80% of them detected only once. 5.6% of the sample comes from the top ten. Sequenced material: PBMCs. The receptors here all came from a male donor in good health and CMV-seronegative.

In DNA form, the CDR3 reads TGTGCCAGCTCAGTACAGGAGAACACCGGGGAGCTGTTTTTT. The encoded protein is CASSVQENTGELFF. This sequence joins TRBV18 and TRBJ2-2, with a weak D call TRBD1 (5 bases). The ends were cut back, 5 bases at V and 1 base at J, with 8 bases in the middle. The CDR3 sequence is 14 residues long. Germline CDR1 reads KGHSH; CDR2 reads LQKENI.

The V gene is TRBV7-9, the J gene TRBJ2-3; 7 bases match TRBD2. V lost 2 bases, J lost 1 base, and 0 bases stayed unmatched. The CDR3 contains 14 residues. In germline, CDR1 is SEHNR, CDR2 FQNEAQ (reference sequence). The CDR3 DNA sequence: TGTGCCAGCAGCTTACGGGGGGGCACAGATACGCAGTATTTT. Protein product: CASSLRGGTDTQYF. Full variable domain (remainder filled in from reference TRBV7-9 and TRBJ2-3): DTGVSQNPRHKITKRGQNVTFRCDPISEHNRLYWYRQTLGQGPEFLTYFQNEAQLEKSRLLSDRFSAERPKGSFSTLEIQRTEQGDSAMYLCASSLRGGTDTQYFGPGTRLTVL.

The chain combines TRBV28 with TRBJ2-5, with 9 bases aligning to TRBD1. The assigned J gene may be wrong: the sequence end matches TRBJ2-7 better. This CDR3 has 14 residues. The V gene's germline CDR1 is MDHEN and CDR2 SYDVKM. In nucleotides, the CDR3 is TGTGCCAGCCTAGCCGGGGACAGGGTCTACGAGCAGTACTTC. This codes for CASLAGDRVYEQYF.

The CDR3 region has the DNA TGTGCCAGCAGTTTCCGGACTACCGATACGCAGTATTTT. It encodes CASSFRTTDTQYF. The chain carries TRBV27 and TRBJ2-3; TRBD2 is a possible D gene (6 bases). The CDR3 is 13 residues long. In germline, CDR1 is MNHEY, CDR2 SMNVEV (reference sequence). The V gene lost 3 bases and the J gene lost 6 bases, with 10 bases spanning the gap.

V and J are TRBV29-1 and TRBJ2-7; D perhaps matches TRBD2 (7 bases). V was pared by 6 bases and J by 12 bases, with 21 bases between. CDR1 is SQVTM, CDR2 ANQGSEA, per germline. The CDR3 totals 12 residues. The CDR3 here is CSVWGGDEGPYF. The CDR3 region has the DNA TGCAGCGTATGGGGGGGCGACGAAGGGCCGTACTTC.

This clone was counted only a few times. The genes are TRBV2 and TRBJ1-2, with 7 positions matching TRBD1. This CDR3 comprises 13 residues. Germline CDR1 SNHLY, CDR2 FYNNEI. Trimming at V came to 11 bases and at J to 6 bases, leaving 12 bases not matched to a gene. The CDR3 DNA reads TGTGCCGGTTACAGGGGTGAGGGGCATGGCTACACCTTC. It yields the protein CAGYRGEGHGYTF.

V is TRBV7-9 and J is TRBJ2-2; 9 bases are a match to TRBD2. The length of the CDR3 is 16 residues. CDR1 is SEHNR, CDR2 FQNEAQ, per germline (reference sequence). With V trimmed by 6 bases and J by 0 bases, 5 bases remained unmatched. CDR3 nucleotide sequence: TGTGCCAGCAGGTCAGGGACTAGCTCGAACACCGGGGAGCTGTTTTTT. It is translated as CASRSGTSSNTGELFF.

The rearrangement joins TRBV6-5 to TRBJ1-2; the match to TRBD1 covers 7 bases. The V gene end was trimmed by 2 bases and the J gene end by 7 bases; junction bases not matched to a gene: 4. There are 13 residues in the CDR3. The germline V gene encodes CDR1 MNHEY and CDR2 SVGAGI. The CDR3 spells CASSYRTGGGYTF. Written as DNA, the CDR3 is TGTGCCAGCAGTTACCGGACAGGAGGTGGCTACACCTTC.

This rearrangement joins TRBV11-2 to TRBJ2-5, with D maybe TRBD1 (5 bases). V lost 5 bases to trimming and J lost 6 bases, with 10 bases between them. The CDR3 sequence is 12 residues long. CDR1 SGHAT and CDR2 FQNNGV come from the germline V gene. The CDR3 nucleotides read TGTGCCAGCAGCATCAGACAGAAGACCCAGTACTTC. It translates to CASSIRQKTQYF.

This chain uses TRBV19 with TRBJ1-1, with TRBD1 matching over 8 bases. The CDR3 consists of 16 residues. Germline V gene data show CDR1 as LNHDA and CDR2 as SQIVND (reference sequence). V dropped 5 bases and J dropped 8; count of bases not matched to a gene: 16. The CDR3 region has the DNA TGTGCCAGTAGTCCCCGGACAGGGCCCCGAAGGGGGGAAGCTTTCTTT. This gives the protein CASSPRTGPRRGEAFF.

CDR3 amino acids: CASSLDAGQGGNQPQHF. The CDR3 DNA sequence: TGTGCCAGCAGCTTGGATGCGGGGCAGGGTGGCAATCAGCCCCAGCATTTT. V usage is TRBV5-4 and J usage is TRBJ1-5, with a possible D match to TRBD1 (5 bases). Trimming left V 0 bases short and J 2 bases short, with 15 bases between. CDR1 and CDR2 (germline): SGHNT, YYREEE (reference sequence). The CDR3 has 17 residues. The entire variable domain, with the rest obtained from reference TRBV5-4 and TRBJ1-5, is as follows: ETGVTQSPTHLIKTRGQQVTLRCSSQSGHNTVSWYQQALGQGPQFIFQYYREEENGRGNFPPRFSGLQFPNYSSELNVNALELDDSALYLCASSLDAGQGGNQPQHFGDGTRLSIL.

CDR3 DNA sequence: TGTGCCAGCAGCCCGTACGAGGGACACCGCCAAGAGACCCAGTACTTC. Its protein is CASSPYEGHRQETQYF. This rearrangement joins TRBV9 to TRBJ2-5; a possible D gene is TRBD1 (6 bases). Trimming shortened V by 4 bases and J by 1 base, and 17 bases separated the two germline ends. The CDR3 contains 16 residues. Germline assignment: CDR1 SGDLS and CDR2 YYNGEE.

The chain has TRBV27 and TRBJ2-1; 9 bases line up with TRBD1. This CDR3 is 13 amino acids long. CDR1 and CDR2 (germline): MNHEY, SMNVEV (reference sequence). V dropped 5 bases and J dropped 12; count of bases not matched to a gene: 8. This chain's CDR3 is CASSRQDRGGQFF. DNA for the CDR3: TGTGCCAGCAGTCGTCAGGACAGGGGCGGGCAGTTCTTC.

This chain connects TRBV19 to TRBJ2-2; 8 bases are a match to TRBD2. This CDR3 comprises 16 residues. V trimming: 5 bases; J trimming: 4 bases; junction bases outside the gene matches: 9. Germline lookup yields CDR1 LNHDA and CDR2 SQIVND (reference sequence). The CDR3 protein is CASSPTPGGGTGELFF. The CDR3 DNA reads TGTGCCAGTAGTCCTACGCCCGGGGGGGGCACCGGGGAGCTGTTTTTT.

The chain joins TRBV9 to TRBJ2-1; a weak D match, TRBD1 (6 bases). This CDR3 region has 11 residues. Looked up from germline, CDR1 is SGDLS and CDR2 is YYNGEE. V lost 5 bases to trimming and J lost 10 bases, with 10 bases between them. The CDR3 here is CASSTTGEQFF. The CDR3 coding sequence is TGTGCCAGCAGTACCACAGGGGAGCAGTTCTTC.